This T cell receptor beta chain was identified in a study of beta chain features in type 1 diabetes. Germline CDR1 and CDR2: KGHSH and LQKENI. Trimming took off 3 bases at V and 3 bases at J, with 11 bases between the two ends. CDR3 size: 14 residues. Isolated RNA was reverse transcribed in full, so expressed TCRB transcripts were sequenced. Repertoires were generated with immunoSEQ multiplex PCR, while TCRdb's copy carries only in-frame clones and drops some. Of roughly 140,000 clones in the sample, 6.9% were seen once. This clone appeared a few times. The sequenced sample consisted of central memory CD4+ T cells from blood. This TCR was sampled from a woman in her 30s in good health. The chain recombines TRBV18 with TRBJ1-2, with D possibly matching TRBD1 (6 bases). The CDR3 DNA is TGTGCCAGCTCACCTAGTGCAGGGGACTATGGCTACACCTTC. Translation: CASSPSAGDYGYTF.